This passage covers 5 T cell receptor beta chains from one sample sequenced in a study of monozygotic twins with inflammatory bowel disease. TCRdb re-analyzed the 5' RACE reads; it lists each CDR3 protein once, without DNA. Its table records around 400,000 distinct CDR3 sequences. Sample: blood. Receptors were obtained from a human donor with ulcerative colitis or Crohn's disease, or a healthy co-twin of an affected twin (not recorded which).

V and J are TRBV11-2 and TRBJ2-3; TCRdb's D call, TRBD2, is unchecked because there is no DNA. The germline V gene has CDR1 SGHAT and CDR2 FQNNGV. This CDR3 is built from 15 residues. This CDR3 is CASSLKTSGTDTQYF. Supplemented by reference TRBV11-2 and TRBJ2-3, the full variable domain reads EAGVAQSPRYKIIEKRQSVAFWCNPISGHATLYWYQQILGQGPKLLIQFQNNGVVDDSQLPKDRFSAERLKGVDSTLKIQPAKLEDSAVYLCASSLKTSGTDTQYFGPGTRLTVL.

The gene calls are TRBV11-2 and TRBJ2-4; the D call from TCRdb, TRBD1, cannot be confirmed without DNA. Germline CDR1 is SGHAT and CDR2 is FQNNGV. CDR3 length: 15 residues. The CDR3 sequence: CASSNPGAWTGTPIF.

The chain couples TRBV9 to TRBJ2-1; TCRdb's assignment of TRBD2 cannot be checked, as there is no DNA. The CDR3 covers 13 residues. Germline lookup yields CDR1 SGDLS and CDR2 YYNGEE. CDR3 in amino acids: CASTLAGYNEQFF.

The rearrangement uses TRBV12-3 or TRBV12-4 and TRBJ2-2; lacking DNA, the TRBD1 call made by TCRdb goes unchecked. This CDR3 contains 13 residues. The CDR3: CVSSFQGTGELFF.

The gene calls are TRBV24-1 and TRBJ2-5; TCRdb outputs TRBD1, but without DNA this stays unchecked. The CDR3 contains 15 residues. CDR1 and CDR2 from the germline V gene are KGHDR and SFDVKD. CDR3 region: CATRNRDRGQETQYF.